This T cell receptor (beta chain) is from a study of T cell responses to AZD1222 COVID-19 vaccine. Study as a whole: Second-dose schedules of about 4 or about 12 weeks were combined.

Details on this clone: What it binds is not known.

The table came from immunoSEQ multiplex PCR; TCRdb's copy has only in-frame clones and leaves some out. This table has 85,000 to 110,000 clones, about 90% appearing once. Findings and caveats of the study: Spike-spanning, vaccine-associated CD4 TCRs were dominant at 160-218 and 743-854. Clonal diversity was possibly underestimated; the donors were predominantly white British and more often female.

This receptor was obtained from an adult in good health. The sequenced sample was peripheral blood, obtained on day 0 of AZD1222 vaccination.

The CDR3 DNA sequence: TGTGCCACCAGCAGAGGACTTACCTACGTTGAGCAGTACTTC. Amino acid sequence: CATSRGLTYVEQYF. The chain couples TRBV15 to TRBJ2-7; D remains unclear. This CDR3 has 14 amino acids. With 1 base removed from V and 7 bases from J, the gap between germline ends came to 14 bases. Germline-derived CDR1 and CDR2 are LNHNV and YYDKDF (reference sequence).